This TCR beta chain was obtained from a study of graft-versus-host responses after intestinal transplantation. The method was immunoSEQ multiplex PCR; TCRdb's version includes in-frame clones alone and lacks a portion of them. The data contain some 8,000 clones, 68% of them singletons. Grafts had their tissue processed, releasing intraepithelial and lamina propria lymphocytes. The sequence was obtained from a human patient who received an intestinal transplant, so some T cells may come from the graft donor. The starting material was ileum tissue, obtained around 460 days after transplant.

The CDR3 DNA reads TGTGCCACCAGCAGAGAGGTCAGCTCCTATGGCTACACCTTC. Translated: CATSREVSSYGYTF. The chain couples TRBV15 to TRBJ1-2; D remains unclear. V lost 0 bases, J lost 4 bases, and 9 bases lay in between. The CDR3 runs 14 residues. Germline assignment: CDR1 LNHNV and CDR2 YYDKDF (reference sequence).